A single sample gave rise to the 13 T cell receptor beta chains below, sequenced in a study of blood T cell repertoires in COVID-19. Here immunoSEQ multiplex PCR was the method, and the copy in TCRdb shows in-frame clones only, minus some. In the table there are roughly 250,000 clones, about four fifths of which are singletons. The sequenced sample was PBMCs or T cells enriched from blood (not recorded which). The receptors shown here come from a middle-aged woman who had been exposed to COVID-19.

CDR3 in amino acids: CASSIPDRVVGGYTF. As DNA, the CDR3 is TGTGCCAGTAGTATTCCGGACAGGGTGGTTGGTGGCTACACCTTC. The chain uses TRBV19 and TRBJ1-2; the match to TRBD1 covers 8 bases. The CDR3 extends over 15 amino acids. V shed 3 bases, J shed 7 bases, and the junction held 10 bases outside the gene matches. Germline V gene sequence: CDR1 LNHDA, CDR2 SQIVND (reference sequence). The full variable domain, with the rest looked up from reference TRBV19 and TRBJ1-2, is DGGITQSPKYLFRKEGQNVTLSCEQNLNHDAMYWYRQDPGQGLRLIYYSQIVNDFQKGDIAEGYSVSREKKESFPLTVTSAQKNPTAFYLCASSIPDRVVGGYTFGSGTRLTVV.

The chain is built from TRBV7-3 and TRBJ2-2; TRBD2 matches at 9 bases. The CDR3 consists of 16 residues. The V and J ends lost 2 bases and 4 bases, in that order; junction bases with no gene match: 5. Germline CDR1 reads SGHTA; CDR2 reads FQGTGA. CDR3 sequence (DNA): TGTGCCAGCAGCTTACCAGCGGGGGGTAGCACCGGGGAGCTGTTTTTT. Protein sequence: CASSLPAGGSTGELFF.

The rearrangement links TRBV2 to TRBJ1-1; D possibly corresponds to TRBD1 (5 bases). The V gene's germline CDR1 is SNHLY and CDR2 FYNNEI. Trimming took 8 bases from V and 4 from J, leaving 17 bases between them. There are 14 residues in the CDR3. The CDR3 reads CASHARALGTEAFF. The CDR3 DNA is TGTGCCAGCCACGCCAGGGCTTTGGGCACTGAAGCTTTCTTT.

The gene calls are TRBV4-1 and TRBJ2-3; D might be TRBD2 (6 bases). The CDR3 covers 15 residues. The ends were cut back, 5 bases at V and 3 bases at J, with 15 bases in the middle. Germline V gives CDR1 MGHRA, CDR2 YSYEKL. CDR3 in amino acids: CASSDPSVGTDTQYF. The CDR3 nucleotides are TGCGCCAGCAGCGACCCTAGCGTCGGAACAGATACGCAGTATTTT.

V and J are TRBV9 and TRBJ1-4, with 8 bases lining up with TRBD1. This CDR3 has 17 amino acids. The V gene's germline CDR1 is SGDLS and CDR2 YYNGEE. J was trimmed by 7 bases and V by 1 base; bases with no gene match: 12. Written as DNA, the CDR3 is TGTGCCAGCAGCGTACAGGGGACAGGCCTGGGGGTTGAAAAACTGTTTTTT. Translating it yields CASSVQGTGLGVEKLFF. Full variable domain (missing parts from reference TRBV9 and TRBJ1-4): DSGVTQTPKHLITATGQRVTLRCSPRSGDLSVYWYQQSLDQGLQFLIQYYNGEERAKGNILERFSAQQFPDLHSELNLSSLELGDSALYFCASSVQGTGLGVEKLFFGSGTQLSVL.

V and J are TRBV6-5 and TRBJ2-1; 7 positions match TRBD2. The CDR3 length is 15 residues. V dropped 6 bases and J dropped 5; count of bases not matched to a gene: 10. In germline, CDR1 is MNHEY, CDR2 SVGAGI. The DNA of the CDR3 is TGTGCCAGCAGGGCAGGGCTAGCGGAAAACAATGAGCAGTTCTTC. It encodes CASRAGLAENNEQFF.

The V and J genes are TRBV28 and TRBJ2-2, with a possible D match to TRBD2 (5 bases). Germline CDR1 is MDHEN and CDR2 is SYDVKM. CDR3 length equals 14 residues. The V and J ends lost 6 bases and 1 base respectively, with 9 bases between them. The CDR3 protein is CASSGLWNTGELFF. Here the CDR3 DNA reads TGTGCCAGCAGCGGACTGTGGAACACCGGGGAGCTGTTTTTT.

The V call is TRBV19, the J call TRBJ2-5, with 11 bases identical to TRBD2. V shed 5 bases, J shed 7 bases, and the junction held 12 bases outside the gene matches. CDR1 and CDR2 from the germline V gene are LNHDA and SQIVND (reference sequence). This CDR3 contains 16 residues. The CDR3 DNA reads TGTGCCAGTAGTCCCTTAGCGGGGGGGCCGGTAGTGACCCAGTACTTC. Encoded protein: CASSPLAGGPVVTQYF.

On this clone: Different DNA sequences within this sample yield the same CDR3. J is TRBJ1-6 and V is TRBV18; D not certain. Trimming took off 3 bases at V and 0 bases at J, with 6 bases between the two ends. The CDR3 is made up of 15 amino acids. Germline loops: CDR1 KGHSH, CDR2 LQKENI. CDR3 loop: CASSPESSYNSPLHF. Here the CDR3 DNA reads TGTGCCAGCTCACCGGAGAGCTCCTATAATTCACCCCTCCACTTT.

The rearrangement uses TRBV5-1 and TRBJ1-6, with TRBD1 identical over 7 bases. J lost 1 base, V lost 0 bases, and 7 bases had no gene match. This CDR3 has 18 residues. Germline V gives CDR1 SGHRS, CDR2 YFSETQ. CDR3: CASSLEGTVGSYNSPLHF. In DNA form, the CDR3 reads TGCGCCAGCAGCTTGGAAGGGACAGTAGGATCCTATAATTCACCCCTCCACTTT.

The CDR3: CASSEGDRGNEQFF. The CDR3 nucleotides read TGTGCCAGCAGCGAGGGGGACCGAGGCAATGAGCAGTTCTTC. V usage is TRBV9 and J usage is TRBJ2-1; TRBD1 is a possible D gene (6 bases). The CDR3 loop spans 14 amino acids. With 3 bases removed from V and 6 bases from J, the gap between germline ends came to 13 bases. Germline V gene lookup returns CDR1 SGDLS and CDR2 YYNGEE. Looking up the rest from reference TRBV9 and TRBJ2-1 gives the full variable domain: DSGVTQTPKHLITATGQRVTLRCSPRSGDLSVYWYQQSLDQGLQFLIQYYNGEERAKGNILERFSAQQFPDLHSELNLSSLELGDSALYFCASSEGDRGNEQFFGPGTRLTVL.

The J gene is TRBJ1-2, the V gene TRBV2; D gene unclear. CDR1 and CDR2 from the germline V gene are SNHLY and FYNNEI. Trimming left V 5 bases short and J 2 bases short, with 15 bases between. CDR3 length: 15 amino acids. The CDR3 DNA follows: TGTGCCAGCAGTCTGATGCGGGAGGAAAACTATGGCTACACCTTC. Translated, it gives CASSLMREENYGYTF.

As to this clone: In the same sample, other DNA sequences code for this CDR3. This chain links TRBV6-5 with TRBJ2-7, with TRBD2 matching over 8 bases. The CDR3 is made up of 15 amino acids. Germline V lookup: CDR1 MNHEY, CDR2 SVGAGI. Unmatched junction bases numbered 5, after V lost 0 bases and J lost 4 bases. The CDR3 DNA follows: TGTGCCAGCAGTTACTCGACTGCGGGGGGTTACGAGCAGTACTTC. This codes for CASSYSTAGGYEQYF.